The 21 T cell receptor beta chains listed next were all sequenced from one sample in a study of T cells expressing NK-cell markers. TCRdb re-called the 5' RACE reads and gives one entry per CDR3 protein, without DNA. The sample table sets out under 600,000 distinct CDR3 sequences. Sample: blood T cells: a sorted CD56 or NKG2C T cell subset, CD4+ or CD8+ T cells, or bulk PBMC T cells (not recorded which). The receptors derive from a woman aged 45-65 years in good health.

The CDR3 is CASSPVPGANGEAFF. The chain links TRBV6-1 to TRBJ1-1; no DNA is available, so the TRBD1 call from TCRdb remains unchecked. Per germline, CDR1 MNHNS and CDR2 SASEGT. The CDR3 runs to 15 residues.

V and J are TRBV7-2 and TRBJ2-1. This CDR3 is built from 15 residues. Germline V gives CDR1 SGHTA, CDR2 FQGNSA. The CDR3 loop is CASSFSGKLRDEQFF.

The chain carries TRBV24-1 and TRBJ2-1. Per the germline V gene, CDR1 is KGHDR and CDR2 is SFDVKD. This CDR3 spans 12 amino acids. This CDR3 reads CATTSGYNEQFF.

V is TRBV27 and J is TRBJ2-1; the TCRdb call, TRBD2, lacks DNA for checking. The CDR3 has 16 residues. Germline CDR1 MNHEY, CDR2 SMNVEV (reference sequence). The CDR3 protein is CASSSLLAESYNEQFF.

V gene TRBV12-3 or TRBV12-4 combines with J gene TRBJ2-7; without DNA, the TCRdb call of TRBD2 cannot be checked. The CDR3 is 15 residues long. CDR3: CASSFLAGGGYEQYF.

The CDR3 loop is CASSPLAGGPLDTQYF. V and J are TRBV7-9 and TRBJ2-3; TCRdb gives TRBD2 as the D gene, but with no DNA this cannot be confirmed. Germline CDR1 is SEHNR and CDR2 is FQNEAQ (reference sequence). This CDR3 is built from 16 residues.

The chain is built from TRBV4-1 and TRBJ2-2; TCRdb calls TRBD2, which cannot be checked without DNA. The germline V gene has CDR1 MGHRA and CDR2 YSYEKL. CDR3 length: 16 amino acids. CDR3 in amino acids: CASSRRTSGNGGELFF.

The CDR3 is CATSDRLGSSYNEQFF. The V and J genes are TRBV24-1 and TRBJ2-1. This CDR3 comprises 16 residues. CDR1 KGHDR and CDR2 SFDVKD come from the germline V gene.

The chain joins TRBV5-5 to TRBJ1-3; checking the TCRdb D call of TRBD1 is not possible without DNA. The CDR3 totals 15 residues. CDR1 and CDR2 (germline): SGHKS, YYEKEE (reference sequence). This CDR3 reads CASSLLGGTGNTIYF.

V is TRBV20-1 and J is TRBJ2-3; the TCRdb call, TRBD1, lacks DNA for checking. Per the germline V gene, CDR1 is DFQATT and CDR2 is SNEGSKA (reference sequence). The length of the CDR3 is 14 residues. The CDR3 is CSARAGGNTDTQYF.

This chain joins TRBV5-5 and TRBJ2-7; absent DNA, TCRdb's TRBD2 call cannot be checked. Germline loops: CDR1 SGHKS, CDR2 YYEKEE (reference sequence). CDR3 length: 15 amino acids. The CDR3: CASTLSRTTGDEQYF.

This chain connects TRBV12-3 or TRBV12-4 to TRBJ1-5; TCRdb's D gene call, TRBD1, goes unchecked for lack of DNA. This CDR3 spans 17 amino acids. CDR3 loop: CASTFHGGLKGNQPQHF.

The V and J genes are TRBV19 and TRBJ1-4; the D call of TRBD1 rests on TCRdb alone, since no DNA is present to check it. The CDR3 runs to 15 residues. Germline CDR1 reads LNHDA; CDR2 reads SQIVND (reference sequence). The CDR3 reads CASSTPGQGTEKLFF.

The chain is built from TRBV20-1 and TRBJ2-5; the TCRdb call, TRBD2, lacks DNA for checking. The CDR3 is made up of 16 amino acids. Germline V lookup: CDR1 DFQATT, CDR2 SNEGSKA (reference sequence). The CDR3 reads CSAEGATLERQETQYF.

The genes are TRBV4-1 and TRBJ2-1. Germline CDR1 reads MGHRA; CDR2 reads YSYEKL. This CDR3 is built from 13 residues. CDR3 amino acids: CASSHGVNNEQFF.

The CDR3 reads CASSQEGGTVWGYTF. The rearrangement uses TRBV4-1 and TRBJ1-2; absent DNA, TCRdb's TRBD1 call cannot be checked. The CDR3 covers 15 residues. Germline lookup yields CDR1 MGHRA and CDR2 YSYEKL.

The CDR3 here is CASRDDPGYQFF. This chain connects TRBV10-2 to TRBJ2-1; checking the TCRdb D call of TRBD1 is not possible without DNA. This CDR3 contains 12 residues. Germline values: CDR1 WSHSY, CDR2 SAAADI.

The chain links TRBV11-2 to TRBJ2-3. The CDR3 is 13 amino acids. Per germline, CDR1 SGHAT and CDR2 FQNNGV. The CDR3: CASSLLSADTQYF.

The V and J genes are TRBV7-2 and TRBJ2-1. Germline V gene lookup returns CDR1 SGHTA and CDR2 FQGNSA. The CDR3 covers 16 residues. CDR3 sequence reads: CASSLAGQASYNEQFF.

The CDR3 is CASSLGGGAQYF. The V gene is TRBV11-3, the J gene TRBJ2-3; the TCRdb D gene call, TRBD1, has no DNA to confirm it. The V gene's germline CDR1 is SGHNT and CDR2 YENEEA. The CDR3 loop spans 12 amino acids.

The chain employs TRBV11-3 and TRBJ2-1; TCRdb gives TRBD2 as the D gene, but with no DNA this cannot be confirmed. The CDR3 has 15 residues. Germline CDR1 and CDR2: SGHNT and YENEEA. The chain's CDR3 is CASSSRTSGTNEQFF. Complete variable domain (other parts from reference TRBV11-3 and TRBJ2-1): EAGVVQSPRYKIIEKKQPVAFWCNPISGHNTLYWYLQNLGQGPELLIRYENEEAVDDSQLPKDRFSAERLKGVDSTLKIQPAELGDSAVYLCASSSRTSGTNEQFFGPGTRLTVL.